The 20 T cell receptor beta chains given below trace back to one sample, sequenced in a study of cytomegalovirus exposure and HLA in healthy donors. Both 60 Vbeta primers and 13 Jbeta primers went into the PCR. Libraries were prepared by immunoSEQ multiplex PCR; TCRdb keeps only in-frame clonotypes and omits some of them. The table counts approximately 30,000 clones; approximately 5% lies in the top ten. Sequencing input: PBMCs. These TCRs come from a woman aged 35 to 49 in good health and CMV-seropositive.

This chain uses TRBV6-1 with TRBJ2-1, with 7 bases matching TRBD2. V shed 8 bases, J shed 5 bases, and the junction held 12 bases outside the gene matches. Germline lookup yields CDR1 MNHNS and CDR2 SASEGT. CDR3 length: 15 amino acids. This chain's CDR3 is CASQEGGSGHNEQFF. The CDR3 nucleotides are TGTGCCAGCCAAGAAGGAGGTAGCGGGCACAATGAGCAGTTCTTC.

This chain links TRBV30 with TRBJ1-5, with 9 bases lining up with TRBD1. V shed 7 bases, J shed 2 bases, and the junction held 3 bases outside the gene matches. The CDR3 contains 13 residues. The germline gives CDR1 GTSNPN, CDR2 SVGIG (reference sequence). The DNA of the CDR3 is TGTGCCTACCGGACAGGGGGCAATCAGCCCCAGCATTTT. Translated: CAYRTGGNQPQHF.

The chain is built from TRBV6-4 and TRBJ2-1, with D unclear. The CDR3 loop spans 13 amino acids. CDR1 is MRHNA and CDR2 is SNTAGT in the germline V gene. V was trimmed by 2 bases and J by 4 bases, leaving 6 bases between them. CDR3 in amino acids: CASSDTTYNEQFF. The CDR3 nucleotides read TGTGCCAGCAGTGACACGACTTACAATGAGCAGTTCTTC.

CDR3 residues: CAWSLGEGTGELFF. CDR3 DNA sequence: TGTGCCTGGAGTCTGGGGGAGGGGACCGGGGAGCTGTTTTTT. This chain connects TRBV30 to TRBJ2-2; the match to TRBD2 covers 7 bases. V trimming: 2 bases; J trimming: 5 bases; junction bases outside the gene matches: 5. Germline assignment: CDR1 GTSNPN and CDR2 SVGIG (reference sequence). The CDR3 is 14 amino acids.

The J gene is TRBJ1-5, the V gene TRBV4-1; no definite D call. The CDR3 spans 14 residues. V was pared by 1 base and J by 1 base, with 5 bases between. Germline CDR1 and CDR2: MGHRA and YSYEKL. CDR3 bases: TGCGCCAGCAGCCAAGGGGCGAGCAATCAGCCCCAGCATTTT. Protein sequence: CASSQGASNQPQHF.

This sequence joins TRBV30 and TRBJ2-4; possible D gene TRBD1, 6 bases. The germline V gene encodes CDR1 GTSNPN and CDR2 SVGIG (reference sequence). The CDR3 is 14 amino acids. V lost 0 bases and J lost 0, with 6 bases in between. The CDR3: CAWSVDRAKNIQYF. CDR3 bases: TGTGCCTGGAGTGTGGACAGAGCCAAAAACATTCAGTACTTC.

The chain links TRBV4-2 to TRBJ2-3, with D unclear. The CDR3 runs to 14 residues. In germline, CDR1 is LGHNA, CDR2 YNFKEQ. The V and J ends lost 1 base and 2 bases respectively, with 7 bases between them. CDR3 coding DNA: TGTGCCAGCAGCCAAGCCTCCTCCACAGATACGCAGTATTTT. It is translated as CASSQASSTDTQYF.

The rearrangement joins TRBV18 to TRBJ1-2; 7 positions match TRBD1. The V and J ends lost 4 bases and 3 bases, in that order; junction bases with no gene match: 5. Germline CDR1 reads KGHSH; CDR2 reads LQKENI. The CDR3 contains 14 residues. The CDR3 nucleotides read TGTGCCAGCTCACGGGAACAGGGGTACTATGGCTACACCTTC. Amino acids: CASSREQGYYGYTF.

This rearrangement joins TRBV5-4 to TRBJ2-7; 13 bases are shared with TRBD2. The trim removed 4 bases at V and 5 bases at J, leaving 9 bases unmatched. The CDR3 length is 16 residues. CDR1 is SGHNT, CDR2 YYREEE, per germline (reference sequence). The CDR3 reads CASSPGTSGTFDEQYF. The CDR3 nucleotides read TGTGCCAGCAGCCCCGGGACTAGCGGGACCTTCGACGAGCAGTACTTC.

The chain recombines TRBV2 with TRBJ2-1; possible D gene TRBD2, 6 bases. Looked up from germline, CDR1 is SNHLY and CDR2 is FYNNEI. Trimming cost V 7 bases and J 4 bases, with 14 bases left between them. CDR3 length: 14 amino acids. CDR3 sequence (DNA): TGTGCCAGCATGCGGAGCGGAGGGTACAATGAGCAGTTCTTC. Residues: CASMRSGGYNEQFF.

The chain couples TRBV20-1 to TRBJ2-7; possible D gene TRBD2, 6 bases. CDR3 length: 11 amino acids. Germline V lookup: CDR1 DFQATT, CDR2 SNEGSKA (reference sequence). The germline V and J ends were trimmed by 5 bases and 12 bases, with 17 bases remaining between them. The CDR3 region has the DNA TGCAGTGCTGGGCTAGCGCACGCTCTGTACTTC. Translated, it gives CSAGLAHALYF.

V gene TRBV7-9 combines with J gene TRBJ1-1, with D possibly being TRBD1 (5 bases). CDR1 and CDR2 (germline): SEHNR, FQNEAQ (reference sequence). The CDR3 spans 15 residues. Trimming shortened V by 5 bases and J by 1 base, and 14 bases separated the two germline ends. CDR3 sequence reads: CASSPGYRTNTEAFF. The DNA of the CDR3 is TGTGCCAGCAGCCCAGGGTACCGTACGAACACTGAAGCTTTCTTT. The full variable domain, in which reference TRBV7-9 and TRBJ1-1 provide the parts outside the CDR3, is DTGVSQNPRHKITKRGQNVTFRCDPISEHNRLYWYRQTLGQGPEFLTYFQNEAQLEKSRLLSDRFSAERPKGSFSTLEIQRTEQGDSAMYLCASSPGYRTNTEAFFGQGTRLTVV.

For the CDR3, the DNA is TGTGCCAGCCAGCTCCGGACAGGGGGGGACAATGAGCAGTTCTTC. Encoded protein: CASQLRTGGDNEQFF. The rearrangement uses TRBV2 and TRBJ2-1; 10 nucleotides match TRBD1. The ends lost 8 bases at V and 5 bases at J; junction bases unmatched: 9. This CDR3 has 15 amino acids. Germline loops: CDR1 SNHLY, CDR2 FYNNEI.

The rearrangement uses TRBV21-1 and TRBJ2-7; TRBD2, as called in the table, went unchecked against the DNA. TRBV21-1 is reported as a pseudogene. The length of the CDR3 is 17 residues. The CDR3 loop is CASSKGVPREKTYEQYF. The CDR3 coding sequence is TGTGCCAGCAGCAAAGGGGTACCGCGGGAGAAGACGTACGAGCAGTACTTC.

The rearrangement joins TRBV4-1 to TRBJ2-5; 10 bases are shared with TRBD2. The J call may be in error: the DNA end matches TRBJ2-7 better. Per germline, CDR1 MGHRA and CDR2 YSYEKL. The CDR3 has 16 amino acids. CDR3 in amino acids: CASSQGLAGETYEQYF. As DNA, the CDR3 is TGCGCCAGCAGCCAAGGGCTAGCGGGAGAGACCTACGAGCAGTACTTC.

This sequence joins TRBV9 and TRBJ2-2; D gene ambiguous. CDR3 length: 15 residues. Trimming stripped 2 bases from V and 1 base from J, with 9 bases between. Looked up from germline, CDR1 is SGDLS and CDR2 is YYNGEE. The CDR3 protein is CASSVGQRNTGELFF. The DNA for the CDR3 is TGTGCCAGCAGCGTTGGGCAGAGGAACACCGGGGAGCTGTTTTTT.

The chain carries TRBV15 and TRBJ1-5, with TRBD1 as a possible D gene (5 bases). CDR3 size: 13 residues. Germline loops: CDR1 LNHNV, CDR2 YYDKDF (reference sequence). The V gene lost 1 base and the J gene lost 5 bases, with 6 bases spanning the gap. The CDR3 sequence: CATSRAGDQPQHF. For the CDR3, the DNA is TGTGCCACCAGCAGAGCGGGGGATCAGCCCCAGCATTTT. Based on the CDR3 plus reference TRBV15 and TRBJ1-5, the full variable domain is DAMVIQNPRYQVTQFGKPVTLSCSQTLNHNVMYWYQQKSSQAPKLLFHYYDKDFNNEADTPDNFQSRRPNTSFCFLDIRSPGLGDTAMYLCATSRAGDQPQHFGDGTRLSIL.

This chain uses TRBV4-1 with TRBJ2-1, with D perhaps matching TRBD2 (5 bases). Germline-derived CDR1 and CDR2 are MGHRA and YSYEKL. The CDR3 extends over 16 amino acids. The V and J ends lost 0 bases and 0 bases respectively, with 9 bases between them. CDR3 bases: TGCGCCAGCAGCCAAGAGGACTCTAGCTCCTACAATGAGCAGTTCTTC. Amino acid sequence: CASSQEDSSSYNEQFF.

This sequence joins TRBV19 and TRBJ1-1; the D is unclear. Germline V gene lookup returns CDR1 LNHDA and CDR2 SQIVND (reference sequence). V lost 3 bases, J lost 4 bases, and 12 bases lay in between. CDR3 length equals 14 residues. CDR3 DNA sequence: TGTGCCAGTAGTATCGGTCAAACTGTCACTGAAGCTTTCTTT. Residues: CASSIGQTVTEAFF.

The V and J genes are TRBV28 and TRBJ2-2; 9 positions agree with TRBD1. Germline CDR1 reads MDHEN; CDR2 reads SYDVKM. This CDR3 is built from 16 residues. V gave up 10 bases and J gave up 6 bases; unmatched junction bases: 15. CDR3 in DNA: TGTGCCACCCAACCCCCCGGACAGGGGTGGGCCGGGGAGCTGTTTTTT. Its translation: CATQPPGQGWAGELFF.